These 26 T cell receptor beta chains came from one sample sequenced in a study of a mutant IDH1 vaccine in newly diagnosed glioma. The data were produced by immunoSEQ multiplex PCR, yet TCRdb's version contains in-frame clones alone and is incomplete. The data show about 32,000 clones, with approximately 80% seen just once and about 20% held by the top ten. The time point here: baseline, week 1 (first vaccination visit). Specified treatment: pre-vaccination baseline after standard-of-care therapy. Material: PBMCs, obtained from a glioma patient treated with radiotherapy, temozolomide or both. These receptors were taken from a man under 40 with glioma.

Only one count was recorded for this clone. This sequence joins TRBV6-5 and TRBJ1-5; D is unresolved. There are 15 residues in the CDR3. In germline, CDR1 is MNHEY, CDR2 SVGAGI. V gave up 6 bases and J gave up 0 bases, with 12 bases separating them. The CDR3 reads CASRLQSNSNQPQHF. DNA of the CDR3: TGTGCCAGCAGACTACAGAGTAATAGCAATCAGCCCCAGCATTTT.

This chain links TRBV29-1 with TRBJ2-7, with D unresolved. CDR1 and CDR2 from the germline V gene are SQVTM and ANQGSEA. Trimming removed 6 bases from V and 1 base from J, with 10 bases in between. The length of the CDR3 is 12 residues. CDR3 in DNA: TGCAGCGTCGTCGTGAATTCCTACGAGCAGTACTTC. Its translation: CSVVVNSYEQYF.

This clone is a singleton in its sample. The CDR3 DNA reads TGTGCCAGCAGTCGCCACGGGGGGCGCGTTCAGCCCCAGCATTTT. This encodes CASSRHGGRVQPQHF. V and J are TRBV6-5 and TRBJ1-5, with a tentative D call TRBD1 (6 bases). The CDR3 is 15 amino acids. Trimming stripped 5 bases from V and 6 bases from J, with 17 bases between. Germline CDR1 reads MNHEY; CDR2 reads SVGAGI.

V usage is TRBV4-3 and J usage is TRBJ2-3, with D unresolved. The V gene lost 1 base and the J gene lost 2 bases, with 7 bases spanning the gap. This CDR3 is 14 amino acids long. Germline V gene lookup returns CDR1 LGHNA and CDR2 YSLEER. CDR3 bases: TGCGCCAGCAGCCAAGGATTGAACACAGATACGCAGTATTTT. Encoded protein: CASSQGLNTDTQYF.

The rearrangement uses TRBV10-3 and TRBJ1-2; 8 bases map to TRBD1. Trimming took 4 bases from V and 5 from J; bases not matched to a gene: 6. The germline V gene encodes CDR1 ENHRY and CDR2 SYGVKD. This CDR3 has 14 amino acids. The CDR3 DNA sequence: TGTGCCATCAGTGTAGGGCGGACAGGGTATGGCTACACCTTC. Protein product: CAISVGRTGYGYTF.

This clone showed up just once. The CDR3: CSVSGTESSYEQYF. The CDR3 DNA sequence: TGCAGCGTTTCCGGGACCGAGAGCTCCTACGAGCAGTACTTC. The chain is built from TRBV29-1 and TRBJ2-7; D could derive from TRBD1 or TRBD2 (5 bases each). This CDR3 has 14 residues. Trimming left V 5 bases short and J 0 bases short, with 14 bases between. CDR1 SQVTM and CDR2 ANQGSEA come from the germline V gene.

V usage is TRBV4-1 and J usage is TRBJ1-5, with 9 bases lining up with TRBD1. Germline V gene sequence: CDR1 MGHRA, CDR2 YSYEKL. Trimming removed 0 bases from V and 9 bases from J; junction bases left unmatched: 9. The CDR3 is 16 residues long. The CDR3 loop reads CASSQDADRGPRPQHF. CDR3 DNA sequence: TGCGCCAGCAGCCAAGACGCGGACAGGGGCCCCCGGCCCCAGCATTTT.

This sequence joins TRBV7-2 and TRBJ2-3; weak D call: TRBD1 (6 bases). Germline V gene sequence: CDR1 SGHTA, CDR2 FQGNSA. This CDR3 comprises 15 residues. The V end lost 3 bases, the J end lost 6 bases, and 16 bases lay between the germline ends. The CDR3 DNA sequence: TGTGCCAGCAGCTTTCAGGGGATCTCCGGGGATACGCAGTATTTT. The encoded protein is CASSFQGISGDTQYF.

This rearrangement joins TRBV5-6 to TRBJ2-1; D is uncertain. CDR3 length: 13 amino acids. CDR1 SGHDT and CDR2 YYEEEE come from the germline V gene. The V and J ends lost 0 bases and 5 bases respectively, with 6 bases between them. CDR3 coding DNA: TGTGCCAGCAGCTTGGTGGCCAACAATGAGCAGTTCTTC. Amino acid sequence: CASSLVANNEQFF.

The rearrangement uses TRBV4-3 and TRBJ1-1; D is unclear. Germline V gene data show CDR1 as LGHNA and CDR2 as YSLEER. V lost 2 bases, J lost 0 bases, and 10 bases lay in between. The CDR3 is 15 residues long. DNA for the CDR3: TGCGCCAGCAGCCAATCGCAGGAGATGAACACTGAAGCTTTCTTT. It encodes CASSQSQEMNTEAFF.

The DNA of the CDR3 is TGTGCCAGCAGCTCCGGCGGACAGGAGGGGACCGGGGAGCTGTTTTTT. It encodes CASSSGGQEGTGELFF. The V gene is TRBV7-2, the J gene TRBJ2-2; D is possibly TRBD1 (7 bases). In germline, CDR1 is SGHTA, CDR2 FQGNSA. The CDR3 sequence is 16 residues long. V was shortened by 4 bases and J by 5 bases, with 17 bases between the two germline ends. The complete variable domain, with remaining parts taken from reference TRBV7-2 and TRBJ2-2, reads GAGVSQSPSNKVTEKGKDVELRCDPISGHTALYWYRQSLGQGLEFLIYFQGNSAPDKSGLPSDRFSAERTGGSVSTLTIQRTQQEDSAVYLCASSSGGQEGTGELFFGEGSRLTVL.

V usage is TRBV9 and J usage is TRBJ2-3; perhaps TRBD2 as D (5 bases). The CDR3 runs to 15 residues. Deletions cut 0 bases from V and 7 bases from J, with 15 bases between. CDR1 and CDR2 from the germline V gene are SGDLS and YYNGEE. Here the CDR3 reads CASSVDREPQNTQYF. The CDR3 region has the DNA TGTGCCAGCAGCGTAGACCGGGAACCACAGAATACGCAGTATTTT.

CDR3 nucleotides: TGTGCCACCCGACAGGGGACATCGAACACCGGGGAGCTGTTTTTT. Translating it yields CATRQGTSNTGELFF. The chain couples TRBV19 to TRBJ2-2; 8 bases fit TRBD1. Trimming cost V 10 bases and J 0 bases; bases outside gene matches: 7. Germline CDR1 LNHDA, CDR2 SQIVND (reference sequence). This CDR3 has 15 residues.

The gene calls are TRBV9 and TRBJ1-2; 7 bases align to TRBD1. V lost 3 bases and J lost 8; bases outside the gene matches: 10. CDR3 size: 14 residues. Germline CDR1 reads SGDLS; CDR2 reads YYNGEE. Here the CDR3 DNA reads TGTGCCAGCAGCGACCTTTCCGGCAGGGGGGGCTACACCTTC. This translates into CASSDLSGRGGYTF.

The chain carries TRBV7-3 and TRBJ1-1; 8 nucleotides match TRBD1. Trimming at V came to 5 bases and at J to 6 bases, leaving 11 bases not matched to a gene. The CDR3 covers 15 residues. The germline CDR1 and CDR2 sequences are SGHTA and FQGTGA. CDR3 sequence reads: CASSGSGGGGAEAFF. CDR3 nucleotide sequence: TGTGCCAGCAGCGGTTCAGGGGGCGGAGGTGCTGAAGCTTTCTTT.

On this clone itself: One junction end does not reproduce the germline sequence, and a read error may be involved. The chain recombines TRBV27 with TRBJ2-3; D is undetermined. Per germline, CDR1 MNHEY and CDR2 SMNVEV (reference sequence). This CDR3 contains 14 residues. The chain's CDR3 is CASSLEKSRDTQYF. Written as DNA, the CDR3 is TGTGCCAGCAGTTTAGAAAAGAGCAGAGATACGCAGTATTTT.

This rearrangement joins TRBV2 to TRBJ2-3; TRBD1 is a possible D gene (5 bases). The CDR3 covers 14 residues. Germline CDR1 reads SNHLY; CDR2 reads FYNNEI. V lost 10 bases and J lost 7, with 21 bases in between. This CDR3 is CAIAPKGKSHTQYF. The CDR3 coding sequence is TGTGCCATCGCCCCCAAGGGGAAATCACATACGCAGTATTTT.

The V and J genes are TRBV5-1 and TRBJ2-1; D possibly corresponds to TRBD2 (6 bases). The CDR3 runs 14 residues. Germline V gives CDR1 SGHRS, CDR2 YFSETQ. V was trimmed by 4 bases and J by 9 bases, leaving 17 bases between them. The CDR3 DNA follows: TGCGCCAGCAGCATGTCGCGCGGGGTGGGTGAGCAGTTCTTC. It encodes CASSMSRGVGEQFF.

V is TRBV7-3 and J is TRBJ2-7, with D perhaps TRBD1 (6 bases). This CDR3 is built from 13 residues. Per germline, CDR1 SGHTA and CDR2 FQGTGA. V shed 1 base and J shed 5 bases, with 9 bases lying between them. CDR3 sequence: CASSLNYRDEQYF. The DNA of the CDR3 is TGTGCCAGCAGCTTAAACTACAGGGACGAGCAGTACTTC.

There are a few counts of this clone. The chain has TRBV19 and TRBJ1-3; D unresolved. Trimming cost V 5 bases and J 4 bases, with 12 bases left between them. There are 14 residues in the CDR3. Germline assignment: CDR1 LNHDA and CDR2 SQIVND (reference sequence). DNA of the CDR3: TGTGCCAGTAGTCCAACGCTATTCGGAAACACCATATATTTT. It encodes CASSPTLFGNTIYF.

About this clone: The same CDR3 arises from other DNA sequences in this sample as well. CDR3: CAWSVKGSQPQHF. As DNA, the CDR3 is TGTGCCTGGAGTGTAAAGGGAAGTCAGCCCCAGCATTTT. The chain links TRBV30 to TRBJ1-5; D uncertain. The germline V gene has CDR1 GTSNPN and CDR2 SVGIG (reference sequence). V lost 0 bases, J lost 6 bases, and 9 bases lay in between. This CDR3 contains 13 residues.

The chain is built from TRBV29-1 and TRBJ1-1; 7 bases agree with TRBD1. Germline V gene lookup returns CDR1 SQVTM and CDR2 ANQGSEA. V was pared by 7 bases and J by 1 base, with 9 bases of the junction left unmatched. CDR3 length: 14 amino acids. CDR3: CSAGTASQNTEAFF. CDR3 in DNA: TGCAGCGCGGGGACAGCATCACAGAACACTGAAGCTTTCTTT.

This clone was counted a single time. This chain links TRBV7-3 with TRBJ2-3; D is uncertain. This CDR3 has 12 amino acids. Germline values: CDR1 SGHTA, CDR2 FQGTGA. V dropped 2 bases and J dropped 4 bases, with 4 bases sitting between them. This CDR3 reads CASSLLADTQYF. CDR3 sequence (DNA): TGTGCCAGCAGCTTATTAGCAGATACGCAGTATTTT.

The gene calls are TRBV5-6 and TRBJ1-1, with D uncertain. Germline CDR1 is SGHDT and CDR2 is YYEEEE. V was pared by 1 base and J by 5 bases, with 15 bases between. The CDR3 loop spans 15 amino acids. CDR3 in amino acids: CASSLFSVKWTEAFF. The DNA for the CDR3 is TGTGCCAGCAGCTTGTTTTCTGTTAAGTGGACTGAAGCTTTCTTT.

The chain links TRBV5-1 to TRBJ2-7; D is unclear. With 4 bases removed from V and 2 bases from J, the gap between germline ends came to 13 bases. The V gene's germline CDR1 is SGHRS and CDR2 YFSETQ. The CDR3 totals 14 residues. The DNA of the CDR3 is TGCGCCAGCAGCCCTCGGTGGGGAACCTACGAGCAGTACTTC. This gives the protein CASSPRWGTYEQYF.

The chain is built from TRBV13 and TRBJ2-3; TRBD2 agrees at 9 bases. Germline V gene sequence: CDR1 PRHDT, CDR2 FYEKMQ (reference sequence). V shed 5 bases, J shed 0 bases, and the junction held 6 bases outside the gene matches. This CDR3 has 16 amino acids. CDR3 sequence (DNA): TGTGCCAGCAGCCACGCCGGGACTAGCAGCACAGATACGCAGTATTTT. Its protein is CASSHAGTSSTDTQYF.